This TCR beta chain was obtained from a study of regulatory T cells in long-lasting Graves disease. The study's findings and limits: Persistent cases of Graves' showed reduced TCR diversity relative to newly diagnosed patients.

Time point in this sample: newly diagnosed GD, antithyroid drugs for less than 3 months. RNA from PBMCs was the source of the TCR library. A remark on this clonotype: Its antigen is as yet unknown. This is likely a read error, given that the CDR3 carries no conserved phenylalanine or tryptophan at its end.

Assembly of TCR beta libraries relied on iRepertoire HTBI primers together with Arm-PCR of CDR3 regions. MiXCR, run by TCRdb on the multiplex PCR reads, gives a single entry per CDR3 protein. The sample includes about 470,000 distinct CDR3 sequences, 15% to 20% of them seen just once. V lost 1 base and J lost 1; bases outside the gene matches: 13. The CDR3 is 18 residues long. The germline V gene has CDR1 DFQATT and CDR2 SNEGSKA (reference sequence). This sample also appeared in a second study, on T cells in Graves' hyperthyroidism and ophthalmopathy. As reported in that work: Diagnoses rested on clinical symptoms, serum thyroxine and TRAb, thyroid ultrasound and orbital computed tomography. From stable hyperthyroidism, ophthalmopathy was set apart by a 13 V-J model.

The clonotype comes from a man aged 35-49 years with Graves disease. The starting material was peripheral blood mononuclear cells (PBMCs), obtained at new diagnosis, from a patient treated with antithyroid drugs. The chain carries TRBV20-1 and TRBJ2-5, with 9 bases fitting TRBD1. CDR3 coding DNA: TGCAGTGCTAGAGCCACGTCTCGGACAGGGGTTTTCCAAGAGACCCAGTACTCC. Protein product: CSARATSRTGVFQETQYS.